The rows below give T cell receptor beta chains drawn from one sample of a study of T cells in Graves' hyperthyroidism and ophthalmopathy. MiXCR, applied by TCRdb to the multiplex PCR reads, yields one record per CDR3 protein. Counted here are 650,000 to 700,000 distinct CDR3 sequences, around 16% occurring once; the ten biggest clones make up about a sixth. Sequenced material: blood. The receptors here all came from a man aged 45 to 65 with Graves' hyperthyroidism. The CDR3 runs from the conserved cysteine through the conserved F or W. The order of the fields is CDR3 DNA, CDR3 protein, V gene, clone size, J gene, D gene. The D gene is left open where the match is weak. The size of a clone is reported for some rows only, either as once, few or many, or as a class for expanded clones.

DNA: TGTGCCAGCAGCGACCCGAGACTAGCGGACGAGCAGTACTTC; CDR3: CASSDPRLADEQYF; V: TRBV9; size: NA; J: TRBJ2-7; D: TRBD2
DNA: TGTGCCACCAGTGGCCCAGGGGGAGATACGCAGTATTTT; CDR3: CATSGPGGDTQYF; V: TRBV24-1; size: NA; J: TRBJ2-3; D: TRBD1
DNA: TGTGCCAGCTCAGGGAGCGGGAGGGCGAGTGAGCAGTTCTTC; CDR3: CASSGSGRASEQFF; V: TRBV18; size: NA; J: TRBJ2-1; D: TRBD2
DNA: TGTGCCAGCACCGACCAGGGCGATGCTTTCTTT; CDR3: CASTDQGDAFF; V: TRBV7-9; size: NA; J: TRBJ1-1; D: NA
DNA: TGTGCCAGCAGCGCAAGCCCGAACACTGAAGCTTTCTTT; CDR3: CASSASPNTEAFF; V: TRBV7-3; size: many; J: TRBJ1-1; D: NA
DNA: TGTGCCAGCAGTAACGCCGGAGACAGGGGTTACGAGCAGTACTTC; CDR3: CASSNAGDRGYEQYF; V: TRBV6-1; size: many; J: TRBJ2-7; D: TRBD1
DNA: TGTGCCAGCAGTTCCTTAGCGGGAGAGGCGGAGACCCAGTACTTC; CDR3: CASSSLAGEAETQYF; V: TRBV28; size: NA; J: TRBJ2-5; D: TRBD2
DNA: TGTGCCAGCAGTTTAACTAGCGGGAGTCAACAAGAGACCCAGTACTTC; CDR3: CASSLTSGSQQETQYF; V: TRBV28; size: NA; J: TRBJ2-5; D: TRBD2
DNA: TGCGCCAGCAGCCAAGAGACTAGGGTGGACAATGAGCAGTTCTTC; CDR3: CASSQETRVDNEQFF; V: TRBV4-1; size: few; J: TRBJ2-1; D: NA
DNA: TGTGCCAGCAGTTTCATGGGACTAGCGGACAGCACAGATACGCAGTATTTT; CDR3: CASSFMGLADSTDTQYF; V: TRBV28; size: many; J: TRBJ2-3; D: TRBD2
DNA: TGTGCCAGCAGTTTCGGAGGTCCCGGGATCGGGGAGCTGTTTTTT; CDR3: CASSFGGPGIGELFF; V: TRBV27; size: few; J: TRBJ2-2; D: NA
DNA: TGCAGTGCTAGATCTGGAGTGACTAGCGGGTTTACCTACGAGCAGTACTTC; CDR3: CSARSGVTSGFTYEQYF; V: TRBV20-1; size: NA; J: TRBJ2-7; D: TRBD2
DNA: TGTGCCAGCAGCTTAGAAAGGGCCGGAGAGACCCAGTACTTC; CDR3: CASSLERAGETQYF; V: TRBV7-9; size: many; J: TRBJ2-5; D: NA
DNA: TGTGCCAGCAGCTTGGAGGGTCGGGGGCCAAATGAGCAGTTCTTC; CDR3: CASSLEGRGPNEQFF; V: TRBV5-5; size: few; J: TRBJ2-1; D: NA
DNA: TGTGCCTCCGAATTTAGCGGGAGGTACAATGAGCAGTTCTTC; CDR3: CASEFSGRYNEQFF; V: TRBV30; size: few; J: TRBJ2-1; D: TRBD2
DNA: TGTGCCACCAGTGACTCGGACAGGCTAACTGAATCCTACGAGCAGTACTTC; CDR3: CATSDSDRLTESYEQYF; V: TRBV24-1; size: NA; J: TRBJ2-7; D: TRBD1
DNA: TGTGCCAGCAGCCTTTTAGCGCATGGGACAGATACGCAGTATTTT; CDR3: CASSLLAHGTDTQYF; V: TRBV3-1; size: once; J: TRBJ2-3; D: NA
DNA: TGTGCCAGCAGTTACTCGATGACAGGACCCAACAATGAGCAGTTCTTC; CDR3: CASSYSMTGPNNEQFF; V: TRBV27; size: few; J: TRBJ2-1; D: NA
DNA: TGTGCCAGCAGTTACTCGGGGGGGCTTTACGAGCAGTACTTC; CDR3: CASSYSGGLYEQYF; V: TRBV6-5; size: NA; J: TRBJ2-7; D: NA
DNA: TGTGCCAGTCGGGGGGAGGACTCTGAAGCTTTCTTT; CDR3: CASRGEDSEAFF; V: TRBV19; size: few; J: TRBJ1-1; D: NA
DNA: TGTGCCAGCAGTTTTCGTCAGGATGGGTCTGGAAACACCATATATTTT; CDR3: CASSFRQDGSGNTIYF; V: TRBV28; size: many; J: TRBJ1-3; D: NA
DNA: TGTGCCAGCTCCTTTTATCCCGGGGAGCTGTTTTTT; CDR3: CASSFYPGELFF; V: TRBV18; size: few; J: TRBJ2-2; D: NA
DNA: TGCAGTGCTAGAGATGGCAGCGGGAGGCCTAGGAACACCGGGGAGCTGTTTTTT; CDR3: CSARDGSGRPRNTGELFF; V: TRBV20-1; size: NA; J: TRBJ2-2; D: TRBD2
DNA: TGTGCCACCAGCGCACAAAGCTATGGCTACACCTTC; CDR3: CATSAQSYGYTF; V: TRBV15; size: NA; J: TRBJ1-2; D: NA
DNA: TGTGCCACCTGCCGTTATATGGGGACGAACAATGAGCAGTTCTTC; CDR3: CATCRYMGTNNEQFF; V: TRBV28; size: many; J: TRBJ2-1; D: NA
DNA: TGTGCCAGCAGTGTGGGGCCTGGGACATCGAGTAATAGGTACGAGCAGTACTTC; CDR3: CASSVGPGTSSNRYEQYF; V: TRBV28; size: NA; J: TRBJ2-7; D: NA
DNA: TGTGCCAGCAGCTTTGACCGATACGAGCAGTACTTC; CDR3: CASSFDRYEQYF; V: TRBV7-9; size: NA; J: TRBJ2-7; D: NA
DNA: TGTGCCACCAGCCCTTCGCAGGTTCCAAACATTCAGTACTTC; CDR3: CATSPSQVPNIQYF; V: TRBV24-1; size: NA; J: TRBJ2-4; D: NA
DNA: TGTGCCTGGAGATACAGCGGGGAATACAATGAGCAGTTCTTC; CDR3: CAWRYSGEYNEQFF; V: TRBV30; size: many; J: TRBJ2-1; D: TRBD2